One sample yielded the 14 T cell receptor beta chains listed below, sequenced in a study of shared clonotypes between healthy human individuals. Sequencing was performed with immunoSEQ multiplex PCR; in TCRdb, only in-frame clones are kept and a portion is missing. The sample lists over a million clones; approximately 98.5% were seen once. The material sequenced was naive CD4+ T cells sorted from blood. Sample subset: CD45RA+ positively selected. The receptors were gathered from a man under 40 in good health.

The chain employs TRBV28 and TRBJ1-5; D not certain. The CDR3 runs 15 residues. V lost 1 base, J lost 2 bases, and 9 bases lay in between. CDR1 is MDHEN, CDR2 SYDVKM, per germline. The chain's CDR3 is CASSLFNQGNQPQHF. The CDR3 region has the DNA TGTGCCAGCAGTTTATTCAACCAGGGCAATCAGCCCCAGCATTTT.

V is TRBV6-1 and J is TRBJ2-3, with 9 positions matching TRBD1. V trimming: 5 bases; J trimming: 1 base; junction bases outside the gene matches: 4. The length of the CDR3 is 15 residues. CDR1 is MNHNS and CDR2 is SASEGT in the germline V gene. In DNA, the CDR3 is TGTGCCAGCAGTTCCCGGACAGGGGGCACAGATACGCAGTATTTT. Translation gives CASSSRTGGTDTQYF.

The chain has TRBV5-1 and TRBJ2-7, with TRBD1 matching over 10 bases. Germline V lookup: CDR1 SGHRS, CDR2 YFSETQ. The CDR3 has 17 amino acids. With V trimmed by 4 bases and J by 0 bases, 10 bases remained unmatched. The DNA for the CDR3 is TGCGCCAGCAGCCCCAACTCCGGGACAGGGGTCTCCTACGAGCAGTACTTC. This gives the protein CASSPNSGTGVSYEQYF.

The CDR3 DNA sequence: TGTGCCAGCAGGGGCCGGGAGTCCATGCCAGATACGCAGTATTTT. This gives the protein CASRGRESMPDTQYF. The chain carries TRBV7-9 and TRBJ2-3, with a weak D call TRBD2 (6 bases). CDR3 length: 15 residues. Per germline, CDR1 SEHNR and CDR2 FQNEAQ (reference sequence). Trimming left V 6 bases short and J 4 bases short, with 17 bases between.

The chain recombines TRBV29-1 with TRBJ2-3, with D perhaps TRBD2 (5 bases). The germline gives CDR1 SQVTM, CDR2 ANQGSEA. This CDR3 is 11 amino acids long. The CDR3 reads CTGGRGDTQYF. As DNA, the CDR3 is TGCACCGGCGGGCGAGGGGATACGCAGTATTTT.

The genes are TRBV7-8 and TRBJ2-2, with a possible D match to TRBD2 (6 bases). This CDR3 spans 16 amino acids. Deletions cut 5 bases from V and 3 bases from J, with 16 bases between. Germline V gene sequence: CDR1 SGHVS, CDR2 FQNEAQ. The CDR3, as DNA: TGTGCCAGCAGCCCGCGGAGGGAGGTCGACACCGGGGAGCTGTTTTTT. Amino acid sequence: CASSPRREVDTGELFF.

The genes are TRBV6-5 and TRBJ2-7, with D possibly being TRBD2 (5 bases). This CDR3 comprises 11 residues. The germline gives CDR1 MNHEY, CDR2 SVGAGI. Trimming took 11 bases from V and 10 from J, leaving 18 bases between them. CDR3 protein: CAVDRGSSQYF. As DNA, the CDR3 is TGTGCCGTGGACCGGGGATCGTCCCAGTACTTC.

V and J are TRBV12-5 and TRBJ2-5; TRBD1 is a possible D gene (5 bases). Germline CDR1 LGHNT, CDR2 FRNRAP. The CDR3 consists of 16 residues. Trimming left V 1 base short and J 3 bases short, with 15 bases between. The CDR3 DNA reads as TGTGCTAGTGGTTTGGAACCTCCTGGGGCCAAAGAGACCCAGTACTTC. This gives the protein CASGLEPPGAKETQYF.

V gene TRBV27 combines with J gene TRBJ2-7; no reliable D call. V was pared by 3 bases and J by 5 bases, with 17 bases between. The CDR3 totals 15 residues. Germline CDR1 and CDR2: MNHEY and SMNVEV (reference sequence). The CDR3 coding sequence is TGTGCCAGCAGTTTCCGGCGAGTTGGAGTCGACGAGCAGTACTTC. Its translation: CASSFRRVGVDEQYF.

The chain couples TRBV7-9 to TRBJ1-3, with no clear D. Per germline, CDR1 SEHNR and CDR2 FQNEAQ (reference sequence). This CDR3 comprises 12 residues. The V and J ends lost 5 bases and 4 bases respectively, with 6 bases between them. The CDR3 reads CASSAVGNTIYF. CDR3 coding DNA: TGTGCCAGCAGCGCCGTAGGAAACACCATATATTTT.

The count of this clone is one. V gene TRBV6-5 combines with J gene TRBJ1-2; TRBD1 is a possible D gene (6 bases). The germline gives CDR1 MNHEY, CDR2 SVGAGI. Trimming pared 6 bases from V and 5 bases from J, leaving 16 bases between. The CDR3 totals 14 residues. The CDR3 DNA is TGTGCCAGCAGGGACAACAGGGAAAGATATGGCTACACCTTC. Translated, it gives CASRDNRERYGYTF.

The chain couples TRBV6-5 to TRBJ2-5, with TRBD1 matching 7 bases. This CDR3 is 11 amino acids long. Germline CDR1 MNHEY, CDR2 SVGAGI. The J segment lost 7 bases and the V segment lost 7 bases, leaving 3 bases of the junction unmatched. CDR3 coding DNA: TGTGCCAGCACACAGGGGAGGACCCAGTACTTC. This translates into CASTQGRTQYF.

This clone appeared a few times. CDR3 residues: CASSPDGPHRPYEQYF. The CDR3 DNA reads TGCGCCAGCAGCCCGGACGGGCCACACAGACCCTACGAGCAGTACTTC. The chain combines TRBV5-1 with TRBJ2-7; D is undetermined. With 4 bases removed from V and 2 bases from J, the gap between germline ends came to 19 bases. CDR1 SGHRS and CDR2 YFSETQ come from the germline V gene. The CDR3 contains 16 residues.

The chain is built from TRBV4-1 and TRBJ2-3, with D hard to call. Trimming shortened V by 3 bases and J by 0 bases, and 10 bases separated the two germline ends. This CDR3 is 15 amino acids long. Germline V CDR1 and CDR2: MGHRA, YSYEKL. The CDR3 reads CASSQAQWSTDTQYF. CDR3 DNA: TGCGCCAGCAGCCAGGCCCAGTGGAGCACAGATACGCAGTATTTT.